Below are 20 T cell receptor beta chains sequenced from a single sample in a study of shared clonotypes between healthy human individuals. Generated by immunoSEQ multiplex PCR, the TCRdb table keeps only in-frame clones and is missing some. The sample gives some 1 million clones, roughly 80% of which show up once; about 1.4% is in the top ten. The material sequenced was memory CD4+ T cells sorted from blood. Subset defined: CD45RA-negative fraction. Source of these receptors: a man aged 18 to 35 in good health.

The chain employs TRBV2 and TRBJ2-7; a weak D match, TRBD2 (6 bases). Per the germline V gene, CDR1 is SNHLY and CDR2 is FYNNEI. This CDR3 region has 13 residues. V lost 4 bases and J 7 bases, leaving 14 bases between the germline ends. The CDR3 spells CASSVGGRVEQYF. CDR3 DNA sequence: TGTGCCAGCAGTGTGGGGGGAAGGGTTGAGCAGTACTTC.

The V and J genes are TRBV10-3 and TRBJ1-3, with D hard to call. The ends were cut back, 4 bases at V and 2 bases at J, with 9 bases in the middle. The CDR3 length is 14 residues. CDR1 and CDR2 from the germline V gene are ENHRY and SYGVKD. Here the CDR3 reads CAISGSLAGNTIYF. CDR3 coding DNA: TGTGCCATCAGTGGTTCTCTTGCTGGAAACACCATATATTTT.

This rearrangement joins TRBV4-3 to TRBJ2-3; D gene ambiguous. The V gene lost 5 bases and the J gene lost 0 bases, with 6 bases spanning the gap. The CDR3 spans 13 residues. Germline V gene lookup returns CDR1 LGHNA and CDR2 YSLEER. The CDR3 nucleotides read TGCGCCAGCAGCGCCACTAGCACAGATACGCAGTATTTT. Its protein is CASSATSTDTQYF.

This clone was recorded at least ten times. The chain is built from TRBV28 and TRBJ1-1; no clear D gene. Germline V gives CDR1 MDHEN, CDR2 SYDVKM. The length of the CDR3 is 17 residues. V was trimmed by 5 bases and J by 3 bases, leaving 22 bases between them. This CDR3 is CASSPFLWVAQDTEAFF. The CDR3 DNA sequence: TGTGCCAGCAGTCCCTTTTTATGGGTGGCTCAGGACACTGAAGCTTTCTTT. Supplemented by reference TRBV28 and TRBJ1-1, the full variable domain reads DVKVTQSSRYLVKRTGEKVFLECVQDMDHENMFWYRQDPGLGLRLIYFSYDVKMKEKGDIPEGYSVSREKKERFSLILESASTNQTSMYLCASSPFLWVAQDTEAFFGQGTRLTVV.

This chain uses TRBV7-2 with TRBJ2-1; D may be TRBD2 (6 bases). CDR1 and CDR2 from the germline V gene are SGHTA and FQGNSA. CDR3 length equals 15 residues. Deletions cut 1 base from V and 8 bases from J, with 15 bases between. CDR3 DNA: TGTGCCAGCAGCTTAGAACCGGGACTCCGTCATGAGCAGTTCTTC. It codes for CASSLEPGLRHEQFF. The full variable domain, in which reference TRBV7-2 and TRBJ2-1 provide the parts outside the CDR3, is GAGVSQSPSNKVTEKGKDVELRCDPISGHTALYWYRQSLGQGLEFLIYFQGNSAPDKSGLPSDRFSAERTGGSVSTLTIQRTQQEDSAVYLCASSLEPGLRHEQFFGPGTRLTVL.

This chain uses TRBV28 with TRBJ2-7; D may be TRBD1 (5 bases). Germline V gene lookup returns CDR1 MDHEN and CDR2 SYDVKM. The V end was cut by 3 bases, the J end by 6 bases, with 12 bases between. The CDR3 sequence is 13 residues long. The CDR3 sequence: CASSFSGFGEQYF. As DNA, the CDR3 is TGTGCCAGCAGTTTCTCAGGGTTTGGCGAGCAGTACTTC.

This chain joins TRBV7-2 and TRBJ2-1; 8 positions agree with TRBD1. Per the germline V gene, CDR1 is SGHTA and CDR2 is FQGNSA. This CDR3 comprises 15 residues. J was trimmed by 4 bases and V by 5 bases; bases with no gene match: 7. The CDR3 is CASSTPGQAYNEQFF. The CDR3 DNA reads as TGTGCCAGCAGCACCCCGGGACAGGCTTACAATGAGCAGTTCTTC.

The chain couples TRBV6-1 to TRBJ2-2; D unclear. CDR1 is MNHNS and CDR2 is SASEGT in the germline V gene. The CDR3 covers 14 residues. V was pared by 3 bases and J by 5 bases, with 10 bases between. The CDR3 is CASSDPTTTGELFF. The CDR3 bases are TGTGCCAGCAGTGATCCTACAACTACCGGGGAGCTGTTTTTT.

This clone occurred a few times. This rearrangement joins TRBV9 to TRBJ2-1; TRBD2 aligns across 10 bases. V trimming: 3 bases; J trimming: 0 bases; junction bases outside the gene matches: 3. This CDR3 has 16 residues. The germline gives CDR1 SGDLS, CDR2 YYNGEE. CDR3 DNA sequence: TGTGCCAGCAGCGCCCTAGCGGGGGTCTCCTACAATGAGCAGTTCTTC. Translating it yields CASSALAGVSYNEQFF.

This clone showed up just once. This chain uses TRBV5-1 with TRBJ2-1; 12 bases fit TRBD2. Germline CDR1 and CDR2: SGHRS and YFSETQ. CDR3 size: 15 residues. Losses at the gene ends were 5 bases for V and 8 bases for J; bases not matched to a gene: 8. CDR3 nucleotides: TGCGCCAGCAGACCACTAGCGGGAGGTTTCGATGAGCAGTTCTTC. As protein: CASRPLAGGFDEQFF. Full variable domain (outside the CDR3, taken from reference TRBV5-1 and TRBJ2-1): KAGVTQTPRYLIKTRGQQVTLSCSPISGHRSVSWYQQTPGQGLQFLFEYFSETQRNKGNFPGRFSGRQFSNSRSEMNVSTLELGDSALYLCASRPLAGGFDEQFFGPGTRLTVL.

The chain couples TRBV28 to TRBJ2-4; D perhaps matches TRBD2 (6 bases). The CDR3 covers 15 residues. Germline loops: CDR1 MDHEN, CDR2 SYDVKM. V lost 8 bases to trimming and J lost 0 bases, with 14 bases between them. In DNA, the CDR3 is TGTGCCAGCCACGGGGGATCAATAGCCAAAAACATTCAGTACTTC. It encodes CASHGGSIAKNIQYF.

The gene calls are TRBV28 and TRBJ2-1; D possibly corresponds to TRBD1 (6 bases). From germline, CDR1 is MDHEN and CDR2 SYDVKM. CDR3 length equals 14 residues. V was pared by 3 bases and J by 8 bases, with 14 bases between. CDR3 in DNA: TGTGCCAGCAGTTTGAGCCAGGGGATGCATGAGCAGTTCTTC. The encoded protein is CASSLSQGMHEQFF.

For this clone: It differs at one base from a far larger clone, so likely a read error. This chain uses TRBV27 with TRBJ1-3; D is uncertain. There are 11 residues in the CDR3. V lost 5 bases, J lost 2 bases, and 1 base lay in between. Germline V lookup: CDR1 MNHEY, CDR2 SMNVEV (reference sequence). The CDR3 bases are TGTGCCAGCAGTGCTGGAAACACCATATATTTT. Residues: CASSAGNTIYF.

Here the CDR3 DNA reads TGTGCCAGCAGCTTAGAGGGCGGGACAGGGAAAGATACGCAGTATTTT. Translation gives CASSLEGGTGKDTQYF. The gene calls are TRBV7-9 and TRBJ2-3; TRBD1 matches 9 bases. Trimming cost V 1 base and J 5 bases; bases outside gene matches: 7. From germline, CDR1 is SEHNR and CDR2 FQNEAQ (reference sequence). The CDR3 is made up of 16 amino acids. Using reference TRBV7-9 and TRBJ2-3 for the parts outside the CDR3, the full variable domain is DTGVSQNPRHKITKRGQNVTFRCDPISEHNRLYWYRQTLGQGPEFLTYFQNEAQLEKSRLLSDRFSAERPKGSFSTLEIQRTEQGDSAMYLCASSLEGGTGKDTQYFGPGTRLTVL.

In the case of this clone: This sample includes further DNA sequences coding for the same CDR3. This CDR3 reads CAWSRQTNTEAFF. CDR3 DNA sequence: TGTGCCTGGAGTAGACAGACGAACACTGAAGCTTTCTTT. This sequence joins TRBV30 and TRBJ1-1, with D tentatively TRBD1 (5 bases). This CDR3 is 13 amino acids long. The germline CDR1 and CDR2 sequences are GTSNPN and SVGIG (reference sequence). V was clipped by 2 bases and J by 1 base, with 8 bases between them.

J is TRBJ2-7 and V is TRBV19, with unresolved D. Per the germline V gene, CDR1 is LNHDA and CDR2 is SQIVND (reference sequence). CDR3 size: 13 residues. V shed 3 bases and J shed 7 bases, with 13 bases lying between them. The CDR3 bases are TGTGCCAGTAGTATTAACTCCCTCGGGGAGCAGTACTTC. This gives the protein CASSINSLGEQYF.

The chain carries TRBV5-5 and TRBJ2-1, with 7 bases aligning to TRBD1. CDR1 is SGHKS, CDR2 YYEKEE, per germline (reference sequence). This CDR3 comprises 15 residues. Trimming removed 0 bases from V and 5 bases from J; junction bases left unmatched: 5. CDR3 in DNA: TGTGCCAGCAGCTTGGGGCAGGGGGTAGACAATGAGCAGTTCTTC. Residues: CASSLGQGVDNEQFF.

The rearrangement uses TRBV29-1 and TRBJ1-2; 9 positions match TRBD1. CDR1 and CDR2 (germline): SQVTM, ANQGSEA. CDR3 length: 12 residues. Losses at the gene ends were 5 bases for V and 7 bases for J; bases not matched to a gene: 5. DNA for the CDR3: TGCAGCGTTTTTGACAGGGGGATTGGCTACACCTTC. Its translation: CSVFDRGIGYTF.

Worth noting for this clone: This sample also contains other DNA sequences that code for the same CDR3. The CDR3 region is CASSPGQGVYGYTF. The CDR3 DNA is TGTGCCAGCAGCCCTGGACAGGGGGTCTATGGCTACACCTTC. The chain joins TRBV5-6 to TRBJ1-2; 10 bases fit TRBD1. From germline, CDR1 is SGHDT and CDR2 YYEEEE. CDR3 length equals 14 residues. V was clipped by 4 bases and J by 4 bases; unmatched bases: 4.

The J gene is TRBJ2-7, the V gene TRBV6-1; 7 nucleotides agree with TRBD1. Germline V gene lookup returns CDR1 MNHNS and CDR2 SASEGT. The trim removed 6 bases at V and 5 bases at J, leaving 13 bases unmatched. The CDR3 consists of 15 residues. The CDR3 DNA reads TGTGCCAGCAGAGCCAGGGACAGCCGGGGTGACGAGCAGTACTTC. The encoded protein is CASRARDSRGDEQYF.